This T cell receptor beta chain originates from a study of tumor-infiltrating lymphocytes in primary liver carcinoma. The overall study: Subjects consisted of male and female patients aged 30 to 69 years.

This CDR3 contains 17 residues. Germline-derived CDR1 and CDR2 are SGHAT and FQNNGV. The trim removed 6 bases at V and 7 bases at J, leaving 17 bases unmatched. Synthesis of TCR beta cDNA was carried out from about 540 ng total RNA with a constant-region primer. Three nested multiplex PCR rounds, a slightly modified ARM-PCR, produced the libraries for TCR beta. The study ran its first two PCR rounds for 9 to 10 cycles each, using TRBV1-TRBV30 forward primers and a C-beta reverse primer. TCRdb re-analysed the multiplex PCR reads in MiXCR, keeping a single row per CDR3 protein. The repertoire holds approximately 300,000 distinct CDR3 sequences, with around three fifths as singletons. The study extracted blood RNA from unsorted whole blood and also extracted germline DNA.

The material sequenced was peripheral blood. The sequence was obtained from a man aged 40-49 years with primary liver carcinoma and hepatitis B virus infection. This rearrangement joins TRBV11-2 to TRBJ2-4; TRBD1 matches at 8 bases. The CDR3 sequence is CASSRLRDRWRVNIQYF. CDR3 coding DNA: TGTGCCAGCAGTAGGCTACGGGACAGGTGGCGGGTTAACATTCAGTACTTC.